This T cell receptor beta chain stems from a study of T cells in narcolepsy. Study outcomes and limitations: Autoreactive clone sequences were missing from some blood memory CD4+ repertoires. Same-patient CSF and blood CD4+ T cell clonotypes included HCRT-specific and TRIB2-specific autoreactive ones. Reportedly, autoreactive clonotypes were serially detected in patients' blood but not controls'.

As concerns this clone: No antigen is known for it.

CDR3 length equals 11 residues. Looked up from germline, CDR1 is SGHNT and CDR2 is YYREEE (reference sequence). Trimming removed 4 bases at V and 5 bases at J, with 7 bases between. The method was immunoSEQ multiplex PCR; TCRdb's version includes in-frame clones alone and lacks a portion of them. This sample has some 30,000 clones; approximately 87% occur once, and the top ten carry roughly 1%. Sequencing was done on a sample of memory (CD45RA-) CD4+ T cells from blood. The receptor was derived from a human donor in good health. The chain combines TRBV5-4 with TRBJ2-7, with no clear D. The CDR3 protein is CASSVNNEQYF. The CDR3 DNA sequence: TGTGCCAGCAGCGTAAACAACGAGCAGTACTTC.